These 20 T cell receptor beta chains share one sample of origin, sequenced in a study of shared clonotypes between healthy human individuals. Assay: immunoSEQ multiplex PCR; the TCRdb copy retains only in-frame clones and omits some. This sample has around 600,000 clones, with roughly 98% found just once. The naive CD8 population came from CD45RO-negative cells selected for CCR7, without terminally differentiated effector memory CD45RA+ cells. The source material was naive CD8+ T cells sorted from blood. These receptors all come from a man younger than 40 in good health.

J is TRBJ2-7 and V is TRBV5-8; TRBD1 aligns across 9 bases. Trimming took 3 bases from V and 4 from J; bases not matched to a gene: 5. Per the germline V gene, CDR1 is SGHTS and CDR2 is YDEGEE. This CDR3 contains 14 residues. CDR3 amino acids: CASSWTGVGYEQYF. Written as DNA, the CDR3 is TGTGCCAGCAGCTGGACAGGGGTTGGGTACGAGCAGTACTTC. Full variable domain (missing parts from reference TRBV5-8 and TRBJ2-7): EAGVTQSPTHLIKTRGQQATLRCSPISGHTSVYWYQQALGLGLQFLLWYDEGEERNRGNFPPRFSGRQFPNYSSELNVNALELEDSALYLCASSWTGVGYEQYFGPGTRLTVT.

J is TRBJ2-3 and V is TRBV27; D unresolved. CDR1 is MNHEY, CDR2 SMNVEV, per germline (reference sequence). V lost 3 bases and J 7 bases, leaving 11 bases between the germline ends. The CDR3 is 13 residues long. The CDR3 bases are TGTGCCAGCAGTTTTAGCCCCACGAATACGCAGTATTTT. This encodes CASSFSPTNTQYF.

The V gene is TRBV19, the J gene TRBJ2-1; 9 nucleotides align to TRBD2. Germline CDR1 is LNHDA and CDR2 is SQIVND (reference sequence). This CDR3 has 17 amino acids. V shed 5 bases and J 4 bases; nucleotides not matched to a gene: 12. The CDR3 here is CASSSTLAGERYNEQFF. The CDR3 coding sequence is TGTGCCAGTAGTTCCACTTTAGCGGGAGAAAGGTACAATGAGCAGTTCTTC.

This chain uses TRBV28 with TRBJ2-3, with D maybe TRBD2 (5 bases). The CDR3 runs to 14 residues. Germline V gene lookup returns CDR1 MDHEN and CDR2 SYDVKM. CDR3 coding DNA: TGTGCGACTGGACTCGGGCTCCACACAGATACGCAGTATTTT. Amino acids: CATGLGLHTDTQYF.

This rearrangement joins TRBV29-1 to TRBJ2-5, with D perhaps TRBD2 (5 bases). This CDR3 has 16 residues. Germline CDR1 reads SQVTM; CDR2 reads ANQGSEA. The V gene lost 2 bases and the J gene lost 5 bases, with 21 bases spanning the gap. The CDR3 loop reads CSVEPSRGPFSETQYF. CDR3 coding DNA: TGCAGCGTTGAACCCTCGAGAGGGCCGTTTTCCGAGACCCAGTACTTC.

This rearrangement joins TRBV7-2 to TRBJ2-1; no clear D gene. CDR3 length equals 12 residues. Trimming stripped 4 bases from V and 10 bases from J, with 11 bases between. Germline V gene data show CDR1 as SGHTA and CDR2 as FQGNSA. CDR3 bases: TGTGCCAGCAGCTCCTACTCTGGAGAGCAGTTCTTC. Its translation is CASSSYSGEQFF. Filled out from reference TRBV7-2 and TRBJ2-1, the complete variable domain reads GAGVSQSPSNKVTEKGKDVELRCDPISGHTALYWYRQSLGQGLEFLIYFQGNSAPDKSGLPSDRFSAERTGGSVSTLTIQRTQQEDSAVYLCASSSYSGEQFFGPGTRLTVL.

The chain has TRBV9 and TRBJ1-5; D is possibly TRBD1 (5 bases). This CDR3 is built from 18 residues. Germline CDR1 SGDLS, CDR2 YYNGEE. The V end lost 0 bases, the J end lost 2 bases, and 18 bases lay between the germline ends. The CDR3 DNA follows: TGTGCCAGCAGCGTAGGACACCTACCAGGGCCCCGCAATCAGCCCCAGCATTTT. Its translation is CASSVGHLPGPRNQPQHF.

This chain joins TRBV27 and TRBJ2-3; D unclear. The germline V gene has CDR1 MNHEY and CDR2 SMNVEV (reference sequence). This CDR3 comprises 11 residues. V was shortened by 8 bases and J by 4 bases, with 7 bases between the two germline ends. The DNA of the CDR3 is TGTGCCAGCGCCTGGGCAGATACGCAGTATTTT. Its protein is CASAWADTQYF.

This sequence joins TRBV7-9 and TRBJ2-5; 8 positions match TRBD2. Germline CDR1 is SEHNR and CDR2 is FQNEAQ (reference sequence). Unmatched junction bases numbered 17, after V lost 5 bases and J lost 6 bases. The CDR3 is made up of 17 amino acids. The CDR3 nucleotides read TGTGCCAGCAGCCAATCCTGGGAGTCGAGCGGGAGAAAGACCCAGTACTTC. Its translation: CASSQSWESSGRKTQYF. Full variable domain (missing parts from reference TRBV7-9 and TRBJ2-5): DTGVSQNPRHKITKRGQNVTFRCDPISEHNRLYWYRQTLGQGPEFLTYFQNEAQLEKSRLLSDRFSAERPKGSFSTLEIQRTEQGDSAMYLCASSQSWESSGRKTQYFGPGTRLLVL.

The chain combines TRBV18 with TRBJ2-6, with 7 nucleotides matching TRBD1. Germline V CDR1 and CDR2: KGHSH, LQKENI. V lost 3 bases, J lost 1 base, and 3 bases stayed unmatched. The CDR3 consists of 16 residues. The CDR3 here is CASSPMTGSGANVLTF. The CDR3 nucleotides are TGTGCCAGCTCACCTATGACAGGGTCTGGGGCCAACGTCCTGACTTTC.

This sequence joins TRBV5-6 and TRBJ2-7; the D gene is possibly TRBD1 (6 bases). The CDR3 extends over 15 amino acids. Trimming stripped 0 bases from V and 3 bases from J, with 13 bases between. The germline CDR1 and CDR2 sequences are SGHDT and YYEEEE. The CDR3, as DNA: TGTGCCAGCAGCTTGGGCAGGGGTACCGACTACGAGCAGTACTTC. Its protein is CASSLGRGTDYEQYF.

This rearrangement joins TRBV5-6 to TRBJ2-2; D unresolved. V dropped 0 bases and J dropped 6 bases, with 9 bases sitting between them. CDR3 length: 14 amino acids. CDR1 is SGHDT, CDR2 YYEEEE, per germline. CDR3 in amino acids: CASSLAASAGELFF. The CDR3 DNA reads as TGTGCCAGCAGCTTGGCCGCCTCCGCCGGGGAGCTGTTTTTT.

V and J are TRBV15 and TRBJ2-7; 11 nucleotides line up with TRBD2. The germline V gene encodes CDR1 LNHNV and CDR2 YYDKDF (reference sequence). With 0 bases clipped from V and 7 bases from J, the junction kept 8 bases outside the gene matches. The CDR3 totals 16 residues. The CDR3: CATSRDPTSGREEQYF. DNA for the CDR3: TGTGCCACCAGCAGAGATCCAACTAGCGGGAGAGAGGAGCAGTACTTC.

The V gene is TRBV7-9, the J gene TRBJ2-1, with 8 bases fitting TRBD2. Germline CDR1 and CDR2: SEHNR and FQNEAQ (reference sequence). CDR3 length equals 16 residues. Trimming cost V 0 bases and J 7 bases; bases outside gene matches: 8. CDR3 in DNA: TGTGCCAGCAGCTTAGCGCAGGGACTAGAGTATAATGAGCAGTTCTTC. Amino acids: CASSLAQGLEYNEQFF.

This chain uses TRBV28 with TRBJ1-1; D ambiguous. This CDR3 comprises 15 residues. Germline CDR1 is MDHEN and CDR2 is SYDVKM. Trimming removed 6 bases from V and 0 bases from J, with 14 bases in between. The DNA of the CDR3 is TGTGCCAGCAGCTTTCCGACGGCCATGAACACTGAAGCTTTCTTT. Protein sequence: CASSFPTAMNTEAFF.

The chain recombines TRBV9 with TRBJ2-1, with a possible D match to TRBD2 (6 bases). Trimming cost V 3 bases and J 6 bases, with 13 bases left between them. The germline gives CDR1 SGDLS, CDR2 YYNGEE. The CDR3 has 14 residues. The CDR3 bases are TGTGCCAGCAGCGGTGCACTAGCATTCAATGAGCAGTTCTTC. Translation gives CASSGALAFNEQFF.

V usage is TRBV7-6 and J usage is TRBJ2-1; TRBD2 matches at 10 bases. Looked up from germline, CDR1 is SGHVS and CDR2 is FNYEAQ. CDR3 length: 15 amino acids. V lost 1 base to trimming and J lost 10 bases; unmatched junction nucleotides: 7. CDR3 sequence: CASSLGLAGVKEQFF. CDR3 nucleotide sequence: TGTGCCAGCAGCTTAGGGCTAGCGGGAGTTAAAGAGCAGTTCTTC.

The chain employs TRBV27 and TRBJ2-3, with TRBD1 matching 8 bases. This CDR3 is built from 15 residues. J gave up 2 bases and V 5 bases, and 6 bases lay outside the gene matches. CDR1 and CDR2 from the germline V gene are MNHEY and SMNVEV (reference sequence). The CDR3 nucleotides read TGTGCCAGCAGTCATCCAGGGGGCTTCACAGATACGCAGTATTTT. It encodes CASSHPGGFTDTQYF.

For the CDR3, the DNA is TGTGCCAGCAGCTCCCGATTCAGCTCCTACAATGAGCAGTTCTTC. Translating it yields CASSSRFSSYNEQFF. This chain links TRBV7-9 with TRBJ2-1; no reliable D call. Trimming took 4 bases from V and 0 from J, leaving 10 bases between them. The CDR3 runs to 15 residues. Germline CDR1 reads SEHNR; CDR2 reads FQNEAQ (reference sequence). Combining the CDR3 with reference TRBV7-9 and TRBJ2-1 gives the whole variable domain DTGVSQNPRHKITKRGQNVTFRCDPISEHNRLYWYRQTLGQGPEFLTYFQNEAQLEKSRLLSDRFSAERPKGSFSTLEIQRTEQGDSAMYLCASSSRFSSYNEQFFGPGTRLTVL.

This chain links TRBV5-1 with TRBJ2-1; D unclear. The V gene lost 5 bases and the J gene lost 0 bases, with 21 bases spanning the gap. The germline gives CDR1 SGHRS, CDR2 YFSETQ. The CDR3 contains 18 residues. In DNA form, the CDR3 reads TGCGCCAGCAGTTACCTCTGGGCTAGACAAGCCTCCTACAATGAGCAGTTCTTC. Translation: CASSYLWARQASYNEQFF. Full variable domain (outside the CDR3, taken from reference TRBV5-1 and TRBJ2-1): KAGVTQTPRYLIKTRGQQVTLSCSPISGHRSVSWYQQTPGQGLQFLFEYFSETQRNKGNFPGRFSGRQFSNSRSEMNVSTLELGDSALYLCASSYLWARQASYNEQFFGPGTRLTVL.